This T cell receptor (beta chain) is from a study of cytomegalovirus exposure and HLA in healthy donors (TCRdb year 2017). Background for the entire study: According to a later analysis, one platform produced both the 120 validation repertoires and the 666 repertoires of the first cohort. To predict cytomegalovirus infection status, the study combined high-throughput TCR immunosequencing, statistical association of individual TCRs with disease status, and machine learning. The study aimed to test whether cataloging public T cell receptors could reveal signatures of past pathogen exposure. Along with the roughly 700-subject first cohort, a separate validation cohort of over 90 different subjects was used. Study-wide conclusions, independent of this receptor: In a later analysis, TCRs clustered in the first cohort were found to also tend to co-occur in the roughly 120 validation repertoires, with 90% to 95% of cluster scores above 0. A later analysis lacked HLA typing for the validation cohort, so it scored co-occurrence in that cohort across all 110 or so repertoires. The classifier was reported to diagnose cytomegalovirus status with high specificity and sensitivity in both the original cohort and the validation cohort. In vitro tests confirmed that a few of the cytomegalovirus-associated TCR beta chains recognize cytomegalovirus antigens. Across donors, most TCR sequences were observed very rarely, whereas some public TCRs were present in many individuals. The study listed approximately 160 TCR beta chains as associated with cytomegalovirus. The authors suggested that the approach could potentially be generalized to other disease states and immunological phenotypes.

Comments on this clone: Its antigen is not yet known. No much larger clonotype is one base removed from it; base qualities were not supplied.

The donors belonged to the validation cohort of around 120 subjects, which was separate from the roughly 670-subject first cohort. Per the germline V gene, MNHEY is the CDR1 and SVGAGI is the CDR2. The V end loses 2 bases and the J end loses 8 bases, and a stretch of 15 bases separates them. The CDR3 holds 15 amino acids from the cysteine to the phenylalanine. Only the CDR3 region is kept as DNA, spanning 45 bases read in frame from base 1. The receptor library was made with the immunoSEQ multiplex PCR assay. Per the original workflow: A statistical classification framework was built for diagnosing cytomegalovirus status from the catalog of TCR beta chain sequences. The immuneACCESS repertoire file appears here via TCRdb, limited to in-frame rearrangements. These files lack a portion of the clones; in checked studies, under half of the deficit traces to unresolved V genes, and the cause of the others is not known. The V and J calls and the clone size are those of that table, but D and trimming were determined from the DNA. The sample table lists some 56,000 clones, 93% of them with a count of one. Around 1.7% of the sample is in the top ten clones.

The clonotype was recovered from a woman under 30 in good health and CMV-seropositive. The specimen was PBMCs. The sequence links TRBV6-5 to TRBJ1-4, and possibly TRBD1, on 6 matching bases. The DNA sequence reads TGTGCCAGCAGTTACGAGGGCCGGGGGGGCGAAAAACTGTTTTTT. Protein translation: CASSYEGRGGEKLFF.